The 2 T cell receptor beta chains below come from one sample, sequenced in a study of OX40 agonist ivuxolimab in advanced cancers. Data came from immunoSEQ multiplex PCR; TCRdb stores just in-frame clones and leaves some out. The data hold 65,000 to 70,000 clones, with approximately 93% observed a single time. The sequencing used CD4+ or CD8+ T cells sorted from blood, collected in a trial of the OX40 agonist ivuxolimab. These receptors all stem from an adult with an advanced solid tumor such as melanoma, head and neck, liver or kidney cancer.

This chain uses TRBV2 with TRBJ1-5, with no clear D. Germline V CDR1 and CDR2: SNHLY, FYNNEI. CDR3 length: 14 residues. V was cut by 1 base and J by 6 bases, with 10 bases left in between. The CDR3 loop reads CASSEEGGGQPQHF. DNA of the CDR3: TGTGCCAGCAGTGAAGAAGGTGGTGGTCAGCCCCAGCATTTT.

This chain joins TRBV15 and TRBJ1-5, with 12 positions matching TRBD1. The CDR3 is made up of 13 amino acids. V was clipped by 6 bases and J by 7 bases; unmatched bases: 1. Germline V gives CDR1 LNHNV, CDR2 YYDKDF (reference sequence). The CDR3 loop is CATRGTGGQPQHF. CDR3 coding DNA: TGTGCCACCAGGGGGACAGGGGGCCAGCCCCAGCATTTT.